The sequence of this T cell receptor (beta chain) was determined in a study of blood T cell repertoires in COVID-19. Generated by immunoSEQ multiplex PCR, the TCRdb table keeps only in-frame clones and is missing some. The sample includes nearly 40,000 clones, around four fifths of them seen just once. The CDR3 is 13 residues long. Germline V lookup: CDR1 ENHRY, CDR2 SYGVKD. V was clipped by 0 bases and J by 9 bases, with 9 bases between them. The TCR comes from an older man with active or convalescent COVID-19. The genes are TRBV10-3 and TRBJ2-1; a possible D gene is TRBD2 (5 bases). The sample consisted of peripheral blood. This chain's CDR3 is CAISESAGFEQFF. The CDR3 DNA is TGTGCCATCAGTGAGTCGGCGGGTTTTGAGCAGTTCTTC.